This is a list of T cell receptor beta chains from one sample in a study of CD8 T cells in ankylosing spondylitis. TCRdb redid the calling of the 5' RACE reads with MiXCR, one entry per CDR3 protein. The data contain around 94,000 distinct CDR3 sequences, about 9% of them singletons. Sequencing was carried out using blood, either unsorted or a sorted T cell fraction (not recorded which). The receptors were sampled from a male donor with ankylosing spondylitis. CDR3s include the opening cysteine and the closing phenylalanine or tryptophan. Each record gives: D gene, V gene, J gene, clone size, CDR3 DNA, CDR3 protein. A D gene is named only where the DNA matches it firmly. A row's size may be missing; if present it is once, few, many or a size class.

d_call: -
v_call: TRBV10-3
j_call: TRBJ1-5
clone_size: many
cdr3_nt: TGTGCCATCAGTGAGTCGAGCCCTTTTAGCAATCAGCCCCAGCATTTT
cdr3_aa: CAISESSPFSNQPQHF

d_call: -
v_call: TRBV27
j_call: TRBJ1-1
clone_size: many
cdr3_nt: TGTGCCAGCACCACCAGAGGGGGATGGGGCACTGAAGCTTTCTTT
cdr3_aa: CASTTRGGWGTEAFF

d_call: -
v_call: TRBV5-1
j_call: TRBJ2-1
clone_size: many
cdr3_nt: TGCGCCAGCAGCATCAGTGAGGTTACCTACAATGAGCAGTTCTTC
cdr3_aa: CASSISEVTYNEQFF

d_call: -
v_call: TRBV7-9
j_call: TRBJ2-1
clone_size: few
cdr3_nt: TGTGCCAGCAGCTTATCTATGGACAATGAGCAGTTCTTC
cdr3_aa: CASSLSMDNEQFF

d_call: -
v_call: TRBV27
j_call: TRBJ2-1
clone_size: -
cdr3_nt: TGTGCCAGCAGTTTCTCCGGAGGCTTGCAGTTCTTC
cdr3_aa: CASSFSGGLQFF

d_call: -
v_call: TRBV5-1
j_call: TRBJ2-2
clone_size: -
cdr3_nt: TGCGCCAGCAGCCCAACAGGGCCCGGGGAGCTGTTTTTT
cdr3_aa: CASSPTGPGELFF

d_call: -
v_call: TRBV30
j_call: TRBJ2-7
clone_size: -
cdr3_nt: TGTGCCTTGGATGGGGAGCAGTACTTC
cdr3_aa: CALDGEQYF

d_call: -
v_call: TRBV4-1
j_call: TRBJ1-6
clone_size: many
cdr3_nt: TGCGCCAGCAGCCAAGATCCTGGGCCCGGATACTCACCCCTCCACTTT
cdr3_aa: CASSQDPGPGYSPLHF

d_call: TRBD1
v_call: TRBV7-8
j_call: TRBJ2-7
clone_size: many
cdr3_nt: TGTGCCAGCAGCTCACTGGACAGGGGGGCCTACGAGCAGTACTTC
cdr3_aa: CASSSLDRGAYEQYF

d_call: TRBD2
v_call: TRBV11-2
j_call: TRBJ2-7
clone_size: -
cdr3_nt: TGTGCCAGCAGTTTGGGACTAGTTAGCTCCTACGAGCAGTACTTC
cdr3_aa: CASSLGLVSSYEQYF

d_call: TRBD2
v_call: TRBV27
j_call: TRBJ2-1
clone_size: -
cdr3_nt: TGTGCCAGCAGTTCTGAGCGGGAGGGGACCTACAATGAGCAGTTCTTC
cdr3_aa: CASSSEREGTYNEQFF

d_call: -
v_call: TRBV10-1
j_call: TRBJ2-1
clone_size: many
cdr3_nt: TGCGCCAGCAGTGAGTCAGGGGTACCACGGGTTAACTACAATGAGCAGTTCTTC
cdr3_aa: CASSESGVPRVNYNEQFF

d_call: -
v_call: TRBV7-6
j_call: TRBJ2-2
clone_size: few
cdr3_nt: TGTGCCAGCAGCCCACTTCTCGGAGATGGCACCGGGGAGCTGTTTTTT
cdr3_aa: CASSPLLGDGTGELFF

d_call: TRBD1
v_call: TRBV27
j_call: TRBJ1-6
clone_size: many
cdr3_nt: TGTGCCAGCAGTTTCACTCCGGGACAGGGGGCGCAGAATTCACCCCTCCACTTT
cdr3_aa: CASSFTPGQGAQNSPLHF

d_call: -
v_call: TRBV7-9
j_call: TRBJ2-1
clone_size: -
cdr3_nt: TGTGCCAGCAGCTTTTCGGGTGAGCAGTTCTTC
cdr3_aa: CASSFSGEQFF

d_call: -
v_call: TRBV20-1
j_call: TRBJ2-7
clone_size: many
cdr3_nt: TGCAGTGCCGACCCCACGGATGGTTACGAGCAGTACTTC
cdr3_aa: CSADPTDGYEQYF

d_call: -
v_call: TRBV4-2
j_call: TRBJ2-2
clone_size: -
cdr3_nt: TGTGCCAGCAGCCAAGATAGGCCCTACAGGGTACCCACCGGGGAGCTGTTTTTT
cdr3_aa: CASSQDRPYRVPTGELFF

d_call: -
v_call: TRBV21-1
j_call: TRBJ2-3
clone_size: -
cdr3_nt: TGTGCCAGCAGTGACCAGGGCAGTACAGATACGCAGTATTTT
cdr3_aa: CASSDQGSTDTQYF

d_call: -
v_call: TRBV20-1
j_call: TRBJ2-7
clone_size: -
cdr3_nt: TGCAGTGCCTCGGGACTCTGGGACGAGCAGTACTTC
cdr3_aa: CSASGLWDEQYF

d_call: TRBD1
v_call: TRBV20-1
j_call: TRBJ2-3
clone_size: few
cdr3_nt: TGCAGTGCTAGAGCGACAGGGTGGAGCACAGATACGCAGTATTTT
cdr3_aa: CSARATGWSTDTQYF

d_call: -
v_call: TRBV3-1
j_call: TRBJ2-5
clone_size: -
cdr3_nt: TGTGCCAGCAGCCAAGATGGCGGGACCGGAGAGACCCAGTACTTC
cdr3_aa: CASSQDGGTGETQYF

d_call: -
v_call: TRBV3-1
j_call: TRBJ2-1
clone_size: many
cdr3_nt: TGTGCCAGCAGCCAAGAAGGGGAGGATGAGCAGTTCTTC
cdr3_aa: CASSQEGEDEQFF

d_call: TRBD2
v_call: TRBV7-6
j_call: TRBJ2-3
clone_size: few
cdr3_nt: TGTGCCAGCAGCCCCTCCCTAGCGGGAGCTTCTAGCACAGATACGCAGTATTTT
cdr3_aa: CASSPSLAGASSTDTQYF

d_call: -
v_call: TRBV20-1
j_call: TRBJ1-5
clone_size: many
cdr3_nt: TGCAGTGCCGCACGAGGACCGGACGGTGACTATCGGCCCCAGCATTTT
cdr3_aa: CSAARGPDGDYRPQHF

d_call: -
v_call: TRBV5-5
j_call: TRBJ2-3
clone_size: few
cdr3_nt: TGTGCCAGCAGCTTGGTAGGGGACCAATATAGGAGGTCTTCTAGCACAGATACGCAGTATTTT
cdr3_aa: CASSLVGDQYRRSSSTDTQYF

d_call: TRBD1
v_call: TRBV4-1
j_call: TRBJ2-7
clone_size: -
cdr3_nt: TGCGCCAGCAGCCAAGGGACAGGGACCTACGAGCAGTACTTC
cdr3_aa: CASSQGTGTYEQYF

d_call: -
v_call: TRBV11-2
j_call: TRBJ2-2
clone_size: many
cdr3_nt: TGTGCCAGCAGCTTGGTGCCCGGGGAGCTGTTTTTT
cdr3_aa: CASSLVPGELFF

d_call: -
v_call: TRBV11-2
j_call: TRBJ2-1
clone_size: many
cdr3_nt: TGTGCCAGCCAGGCGGGAAATGAGCAGTTCTTC
cdr3_aa: CASQAGNEQFF

d_call: TRBD2
v_call: TRBV2
j_call: TRBJ2-5
clone_size: -
cdr3_nt: TGTGCCAGCAGAAACTACCGGCTAGCGGGAGGAGAAGAGACCCAGTACTTC
cdr3_aa: CASRNYRLAGGEETQYF

d_call: TRBD2
v_call: TRBV27
j_call: TRBJ2-7
clone_size: few
cdr3_nt: TGTGCCAGCAGTCCTCGGGAGTCGGGAGGAGTTTCCTACGAGCAGTACTTC
cdr3_aa: CASSPRESGGVSYEQYF

d_call: TRBD1
v_call: TRBV7-9
j_call: TRBJ1-1
clone_size: many
cdr3_nt: TGTGCCAGCAGCTTTCTAGGCAGGGGGTTTTTCTTT
cdr3_aa: CASSFLGRGFFF

d_call: TRBD2
v_call: TRBV19
j_call: TRBJ2-1
clone_size: many
cdr3_nt: TGTGCCAGTACTAGCGGTTACTCCTACAATGAGCAGTTCTTC
cdr3_aa: CASTSGYSYNEQFF

d_call: -
v_call: TRBV30
j_call: TRBJ1-1
clone_size: many
cdr3_nt: TGTGCCTGGAACTTGGGTTCTGAAGCTTTCTTT
cdr3_aa: CAWNLGSEAFF

d_call: -
v_call: TRBV21-1
j_call: TRBJ2-5
clone_size: many
cdr3_nt: TGTGCCAGGGGGAGTTATTGGGGCACCGAGACCCAGTACTTC
cdr3_aa: CARGSYWGTETQYF

d_call: -
v_call: TRBV12-3/TRBV12-4
j_call: TRBJ2-3
clone_size: many
cdr3_nt: TGTGCCAGCAGTCCTCAGGGGGGGATTGGTACGCAGTATTTT
cdr3_aa: CASSPQGGIGTQYF

d_call: TRBD1
v_call: TRBV27
j_call: TRBJ2-1
clone_size: few
cdr3_nt: TGTGCCAGCAGGGTGACAGGGGTGGGAGAGTACAATGAGCAGTTCTTC
cdr3_aa: CASRVTGVGEYNEQFF

d_call: TRBD2
v_call: TRBV9
j_call: TRBJ2-2
clone_size: many
cdr3_nt: TGTGCCAGCAGCGTCGCGAGCGGGAGGACGAACACCGGGGAGCTGTTTTTT
cdr3_aa: CASSVASGRTNTGELFF